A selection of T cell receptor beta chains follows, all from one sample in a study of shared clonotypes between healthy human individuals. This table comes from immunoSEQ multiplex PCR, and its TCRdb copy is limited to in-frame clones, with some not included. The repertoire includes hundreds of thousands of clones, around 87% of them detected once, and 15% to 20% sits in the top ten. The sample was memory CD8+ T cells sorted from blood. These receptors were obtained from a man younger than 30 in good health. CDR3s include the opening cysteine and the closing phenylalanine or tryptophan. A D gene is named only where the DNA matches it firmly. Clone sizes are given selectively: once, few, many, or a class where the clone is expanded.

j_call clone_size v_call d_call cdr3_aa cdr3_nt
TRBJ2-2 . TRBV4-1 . CASSQDSTGELFF TGCGCCAGCAGCCAAGACAGTACCGGGGAGCTGTTTTTT
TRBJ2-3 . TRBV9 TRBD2 CASSGQDGTSPDTQYF TGTGCCAGCAGCGGCCAAGACGGGACTAGCCCAGATACGCAGTATTTT
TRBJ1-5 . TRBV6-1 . CASKPGRLPNQPQHF TGTGCCAGCAAGCCGGGAAGGTTGCCGAATCAGCCCCAGCATTTT
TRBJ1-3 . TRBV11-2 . CASSSFPSGNTIYF TGTGCCAGCAGCTCCTTCCCGTCTGGAAACACCATATATTTT
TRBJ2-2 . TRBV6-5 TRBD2 CAISRGSGTGELFF TGTGCCATCTCGCGGGGGTCAGGCACCGGGGAGCTGTTTTTT
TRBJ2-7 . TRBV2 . CASSRSDSPIYSEQYF TGTGCCAGCAGCAGGTCCGACAGCCCTATCTATAGCGAGCAGTACTTC
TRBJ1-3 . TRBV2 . CASSRIGRGNTIYF TGTGCCAGCAGCAGGATTGGCAGGGGAAACACCATATATTTT
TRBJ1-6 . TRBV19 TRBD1 CASSADREVQNSPLHF TGTGCCAGTAGTGCGGACAGGGAGGTGCAAAATTCACCCCTCCACTTT
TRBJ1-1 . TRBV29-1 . CSVEDRRHPERTEAFF TGCAGCGTTGAAGATCGGAGGCACCCGGAGAGAACTGAAGCTTTCTTT
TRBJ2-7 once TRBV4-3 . CASSQENSYEQYF TGCGCCAGCAGCCAAGAGAACTCGTACGAGCAGTACTTC
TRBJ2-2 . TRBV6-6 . CASGLAYTGELFF TGTGCCAGCGGGCTGGCGTACACCGGGGAGCTGTTTTTT
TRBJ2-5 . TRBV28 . CASSSPHRLYPAQYF TGTGCCAGCAGTTCCCCTCACAGGCTTTACCCGGCCCAGTACTTC
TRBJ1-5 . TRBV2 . CASSFTADQPQHF TGTGCCAGCAGTTTTACGGCTGATCAGCCCCAGCATTTT
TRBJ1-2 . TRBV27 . CASGFLQGSHGYTF TGTGCCAGCGGCTTTTTGCAGGGGTCTCATGGCTACACCTTC
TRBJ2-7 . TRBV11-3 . CASSPPGAPLEQYF TGTGCCAGCAGCCCCCCGGGCGCGCCGCTCGAGCAGTACTTC
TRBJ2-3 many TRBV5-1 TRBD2 CASSFFGLESSTDTQYF TGCGCCAGCAGTTTCTTCGGACTAGAGTCCAGCACAGATACGCAGTATTTT
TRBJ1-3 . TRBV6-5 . CASSLGQGSGNTIYF TGTGCCAGCAGTTTAGGGCAGGGCTCTGGAAACACCATATATTTT
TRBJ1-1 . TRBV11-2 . CASSWLVDMNTEAFF TGTGCCAGCAGTTGGTTGGTGGACATGAACACTGAAGCTTTCTTT
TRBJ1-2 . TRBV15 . CATSREGHPPEDYGYTF TGTGCCACCAGCAGAGAGGGACACCCTCCCGAGGACTATGGCTACACCTTC
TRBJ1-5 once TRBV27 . CASSQQGADQPQHF TGTGCCAGCAGTCAACAGGGCGCCGATCAGCCCCAGCATTTT
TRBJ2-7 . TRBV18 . CASSPRLEGLYYEQYF TGTGCCAGCTCACCACGGCTTGAGGGACTGTACTACGAGCAGTACTTC
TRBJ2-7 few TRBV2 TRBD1 CASSESYLGTGIYEQYF TGTGCCAGCAGTGAAAGTTACTTGGGGACAGGGATATACGAGCAGTACTTC
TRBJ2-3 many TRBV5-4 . CASSIEPTDTQYF TGTGCCAGCAGCATCGAACCCACAGATACGCAGTATTTT
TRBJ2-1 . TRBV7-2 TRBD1 CASSARDRWYNEQFF TGTGCCAGCAGCGCCCGGGACAGATGGTACAATGAGCAGTTCTTC
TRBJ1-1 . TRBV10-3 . CAISDQLEAFF TGTGCCATCAGTGATCAGCTAGAAGCTTTCTTT
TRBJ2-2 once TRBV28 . CATNGGELFF TGTGCCACCAATGGCGGGGAGCTGTTTTTT
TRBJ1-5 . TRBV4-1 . CASSQEQGRDNQPQHF TGCGCCAGCAGCCAAGAGCAGGGACGAGACAATCAGCCCCAGCATTTT
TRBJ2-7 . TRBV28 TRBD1 CASSLRGGQGADEQYF TGTGCCAGCAGTTTACGGGGGGGACAGGGGGCCGACGAGCAGTACTTC
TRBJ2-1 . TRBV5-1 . CASSPQSGETPFSYNEQFF TGCGCCAGCAGCCCTCAATCGGGGGAGACGCCGTTTTCCTACAATGAGCAGTTCTTC
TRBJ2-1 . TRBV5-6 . CASSFLQTYNEQFF TGTGCCAGCAGCTTTCTACAGACCTACAATGAGCAGTTCTTC
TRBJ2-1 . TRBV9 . CASSVLLGNEQFF TGTGCCAGCAGCGTCCTTTTGGGTAATGAGCAGTTCTTC
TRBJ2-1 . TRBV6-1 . CASRPRGGEQFF TGTGCCAGCAGACCCAGGGGGGGTGAGCAGTTCTTC
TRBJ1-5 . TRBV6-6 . CASSYQGPYSNQPQHF TGTGCCAGCAGTTACCAGGGTCCATATAGCAATCAGCCCCAGCATTTT
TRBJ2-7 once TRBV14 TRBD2 CASSQVGGRDEQYF TGTGCCAGCAGCCAAGTTGGGGGGAGGGACGAGCAGTACTTC
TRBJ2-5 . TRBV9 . CASSVDDGETQYF TGTGCCAGCAGCGTAGACGACGGGGAGACCCAGTACTTC
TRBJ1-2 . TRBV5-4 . CASSLLANYGYTF TGTGCCAGCAGCTTACTAGCTAACTATGGCTACACCTTC
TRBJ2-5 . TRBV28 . CASSPRAAYQETQYF TGTGCCAGCTCCCCCCGAGCGGCGTACCAAGAGACCCAGTACTTC
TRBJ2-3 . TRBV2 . CASLDLSTDTQYF TGTGCCAGCCTGGACCTTAGCACAGATACGCAGTATTTT
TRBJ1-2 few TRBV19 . CASSIGPAGQGYTF TGTGCCAGTAGTATAGGCCCGGCAGGACAAGGCTACACCTTC
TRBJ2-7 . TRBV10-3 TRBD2 CAISATGLAGAWVEQYF TGTGCCATCAGTGCCACCGGGCTAGCGGGAGCCTGGGTGGAGCAGTACTTC
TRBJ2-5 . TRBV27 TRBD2 CASRPGTSGGETQYF TGTGCCAGCAGGCCCGGGACTAGCGGTGGGGAGACCCAGTACTTC
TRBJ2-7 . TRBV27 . CASSLLPDDEQYF TGTGCCAGCAGTTTACTCCCAGACGACGAGCAGTACTTC
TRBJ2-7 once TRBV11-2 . CASSLVGGYEQYF TGTGCCAGCAGCTTAGTTGGAGGGTACGAGCAGTACTTC
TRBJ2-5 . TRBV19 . CASSQEHQMETQYF TGTGCCAGTAGCCAAGAACACCAAATGGAGACCCAGTACTTC
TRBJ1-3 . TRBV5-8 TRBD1 CASSLGQSTLAGNTIYF TGTGCCAGCAGCCTGGGACAGTCTACTTTAGCTGGAAACACCATATATTTT
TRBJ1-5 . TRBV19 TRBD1 CASSPNPYRDRNQPQHF TGTGCCAGTAGTCCGAACCCTTACCGGGACAGGAACCAGCCCCAGCATTTT
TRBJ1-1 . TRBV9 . CASSVDGVNTEAFF TGTGCCAGCAGCGTAGACGGAGTGAACACTGAAGCTTTCTTT